The T cell receptor (beta chain) described here comes from a study of shared clonotypes between healthy human individuals. Whole-study context: CD4 naive cells filled three plates per donor, CD4 memory three, CD8 naive two and CD8 memory one.

The authors divided CD4+ cells into CD45RA+ naive and CD45RA-negative memory subsets. As for this clone: Its target is unknown.

Germline V lookup: CDR1 LNHDA, CDR2 SQIVND (reference sequence). The CDR3 extends over 12 amino acids. Between the trimmed V and J ends, which lost 6 bases and 11 bases, there was a span of 16 bases. The data were produced by immunoSEQ multiplex PCR, yet TCRdb's version contains in-frame clones alone and is incomplete. The sample includes hundreds of thousands of clones, approximately 74% seen only once; the top ten take over 1.5%. Study-wide results and caveats: Four donors held about 5% of naive CD4 clonotypes in common.

The chain recombines TRBV19 with TRBJ1-1; TRBD1 is a possible D gene (6 bases). The specimen sequenced was memory CD4+ T cells sorted from blood. Indicated subset: CD45RA-negative fraction. The TCR originated in a woman in her twenties or thirties in good health. In nucleotides, the CDR3 is TGTGCCAGTAGCGCGAAGGGGGGGGCCGCTTTCTTT. Encoded protein: CASSAKGGAAFF.